The 28 T cell receptor beta chains below come from one sample, sequenced in a study of Ad26.COV2.S vaccination and SARS-CoV-2 variants. Treatment given: 15 to 20 received Ad26.COV2.S at low or high dose, single or two shots; several received placebo; per-sample allocation not given. Sampling was done on day 63 after the first vaccine or placebo injection. Clones were read by immunoSEQ multiplex PCR, and TCRdb kept only the in-frame ones, dropping some. The sample includes about 370,000 clones, around 91% of them seen just once. The material was peripheral blood, obtained in a trial of Ad26.COV2.S vaccine versus placebo. These receptors came from a person between 18 and 60 years old who received the Ad26.COV2.S COVID-19 vaccine or a placebo.

The rearrangement links TRBV28 to TRBJ1-2; D is uncertain. V dropped 4 bases and J dropped 4 bases, with 10 bases sitting between them. Germline V CDR1 and CDR2: MDHEN, SYDVKM. CDR3 length equals 13 residues. CDR3 residues: CASSSSTVYGYTF. CDR3 DNA sequence: TGTGCCAGCAGTTCGTCGACGGTCTATGGCTACACCTTC.

This sequence joins TRBV24-1 and TRBJ2-6; the D gene could be TRBD1 or TRBD2 (5 bases each). Trimming cost V 4 bases and J 4 bases, with 16 bases left between them. This CDR3 has 17 amino acids. CDR1 is KGHDR and CDR2 is SFDVKD in the germline V gene. CDR3 coding DNA: TGTGCCACCAGTGACCTCCCAGCAGGGACCGGGGCCAACGTCCTGACTTTC. It encodes CATSDLPAGTGANVLTF.

The CDR3 sequence: CASSYQGFSEQYF. Here the CDR3 DNA reads TGTGCCAGCAGTTACCAGGGTTTCTCCGAGCAGTACTTC. This sequence joins TRBV6-6 and TRBJ2-7; D is possibly TRBD1 (5 bases). The germline V and J ends were trimmed by 2 bases and 6 bases, with 11 bases remaining between them. The CDR3 sequence is 13 residues long. The germline V gene has CDR1 MNHNY and CDR2 SVGAGI (reference sequence).

This clone has a single count. The chain recombines TRBV5-1 with TRBJ1-1, with unresolved D. CDR1 is SGHRS, CDR2 YFSETQ, per germline. This CDR3 has 13 residues. The V end was cut by 0 bases, the J end by 3 bases, with 6 bases between. CDR3 nucleotides: TGCGCCAGCAGCTTGGGTCGTGACACTGAAGCTTTCTTT. It is translated as CASSLGRDTEAFF. The full variable domain, completed using reference TRBV5-1 and TRBJ1-1, is KAGVTQTPRYLIKTRGQQVTLSCSPISGHRSVSWYQQTPGQGLQFLFEYFSETQRNKGNFPGRFSGRQFSNSRSEMNVSTLELGDSALYLCASSLGRDTEAFFGQGTRLTVV.

The chain links TRBV7-9 to TRBJ2-3, with D tentatively TRBD1 (6 bases). The germline V and J ends were trimmed by 2 bases and 12 bases, with 21 bases remaining between them. The CDR3 contains 15 residues. Germline V lookup: CDR1 SEHNR, CDR2 FQNEAQ (reference sequence). Here the CDR3 DNA reads TGTGCCAGCAGCTTATTTTTACAGGGCGAGCGGATCCAGTATTTT. Amino acid sequence: CASSLFLQGERIQYF.

The rearrangement joins TRBV29-1 to TRBJ2-5, with D perhaps assigned TRBD1 or TRBD2 (5 bases each). Germline CDR1 is SQVTM and CDR2 is ANQGSEA. The CDR3 is made up of 13 amino acids. V was shortened by 2 bases and J by 4 bases, with 11 bases between the two germline ends. The CDR3 nucleotides are TGCAGCGTTGAATATGGGGCGGGAGAGACCCAGTACTTC. Translation gives CSVEYGAGETQYF. Supplemented by reference TRBV29-1 and TRBJ2-5, the full variable domain reads SAVISQKPSRDICQRGTSLTIQCQVDSQVTMMFWYRQQPGQSLTLIATANQGSEATYESGFVIDKFPISRPNLTFSTLTVSNMSPEDSSIYLCSVEYGAGETQYFGPGTRLLVL.

V gene TRBV4-1 combines with J gene TRBJ1-1; no clear D gene. Germline-derived CDR1 and CDR2 are MGHRA and YSYEKL. V was clipped by 0 bases and J by 10 bases, with 15 bases between them. The CDR3 totals 14 residues. The CDR3 sequence is CASSQDRISPGAFF. The CDR3 DNA is TGCGCCAGCAGCCAAGATCGTATCTCTCCGGGAGCTTTCTTT.

The chain uses TRBV18 and TRBJ2-7; maybe TRBD2 (6 bases). V lost 1 base to trimming and J lost 4 bases, with 8 bases between them. The germline V gene encodes CDR1 KGHSH and CDR2 LQKENI. The CDR3 has 13 amino acids. In DNA form, the CDR3 reads TGTGCCAGCTCACCACAGGAGGGGTACGAGCAGTACTTC. Encoded protein: CASSPQEGYEQYF.

The chain recombines TRBV6-5 with TRBJ2-1, with D perhaps TRBD1 (6 bases). There are 15 residues in the CDR3. With 5 bases removed from V and 2 bases from J, the gap between germline ends came to 13 bases. Germline loops: CDR1 MNHEY, CDR2 SVGAGI. The CDR3 sequence is CASSREGDTYNEQFF. Here the CDR3 DNA reads TGTGCCAGCAGTCGTGAGGGGGATACCTACAATGAGCAGTTCTTC.

This chain links TRBV3-1 (or the pseudogene TRBV3-2) with TRBJ2-5; perhaps TRBD1 as D (6 bases). Germline V gene data show CDR1 as LGHDT and CDR2 as YNNKEL (reference sequence). V lost 0 bases, J lost 6 bases, and 11 bases lay in between. The CDR3 totals 14 residues. The CDR3 spells CASSQEARGKTQYF. As DNA, the CDR3 is TGTGCCAGCAGCCAAGAAGCCAGGGGTAAGACCCAGTACTTC.

The chain has TRBV2 and TRBJ2-3; 10 bases map to TRBD2. V lost 6 bases to trimming and J lost 2 bases; unmatched junction nucleotides: 8. CDR1 is SNHLY and CDR2 is FYNNEI in the germline V gene. The CDR3 has 16 residues. CDR3 sequence reads: CASRQRTSGITDTQYF. CDR3 DNA sequence: TGTGCCAGCAGACAAAGGACTAGCGGTATCACAGATACGCAGTATTTT.

The J gene is TRBJ2-7, the V gene TRBV28; 8 nucleotides agree with TRBD1. The junction had 11 bases not matched to a gene; V was cut back by 7 bases and J by 0 bases. Looked up from germline, CDR1 is MDHEN and CDR2 is SYDVKM. This CDR3 comprises 16 residues. In nucleotides, the CDR3 is TGTGCCAGCAACCTCCCCGGACAGGGTGACTCCTACGAGCAGTACTTC. Encoded protein: CASNLPGQGDSYEQYF. Filled out from reference TRBV28 and TRBJ2-7, the complete variable domain reads DVKVTQSSRYLVKRTGEKVFLECVQDMDHENMFWYRQDPGLGLRLIYFSYDVKMKEKGDIPEGYSVSREKKERFSLILESASTNQTSMYLCASNLPGQGDSYEQYFGPGTRLTVT.

The rearrangement links TRBV7-9 to TRBJ1-2; D perhaps matches TRBD1 (6 bases). From germline, CDR1 is SEHNR and CDR2 FQNEAQ (reference sequence). This CDR3 region has 15 residues. With 4 bases removed from V and 8 bases from J, the gap between germline ends came to 20 bases. DNA of the CDR3: TGTGCCAGCAGCTCCAGTTATCCCGGGGGCCGGGGCTACACCTTC. Protein: CASSSSYPGGRGYTF. The complete variable domain, with remaining parts taken from reference TRBV7-9 and TRBJ1-2, reads DTGVSQNPRHKITKRGQNVTFRCDPISEHNRLYWYRQTLGQGPEFLTYFQNEAQLEKSRLLSDRFSAERPKGSFSTLEIQRTEQGDSAMYLCASSSSYPGGRGYTFGSGTRLTVV.

The genes are TRBV7-8 and TRBJ1-1; 7 bases map to TRBD1. V gave up 0 bases and J gave up 0 bases; unmatched junction bases: 1. This CDR3 comprises 15 residues. The germline gives CDR1 SGHVS, CDR2 FQNEAQ. In nucleotides, the CDR3 is TGTGCCAGCAGCTTAGCGGGACAGTTGAACACTGAAGCTTTCTTT. The encoded protein is CASSLAGQLNTEAFF.

V usage is TRBV30 and J usage is TRBJ1-1; TRBD1 is a possible D gene (5 bases). V was cut by 1 base and J by 2 bases, with 14 bases left in between. The CDR3 consists of 15 residues. CDR1 is GTSNPN, CDR2 SVGIG, per germline (reference sequence). The CDR3 region has the DNA TGTGCCTGGAGTGCCGGGACCTTTAGAAACACTGAAGCTTTCTTT. Protein: CAWSAGTFRNTEAFF.

The gene calls are TRBV6-2 or TRBV6-3 and TRBJ2-7; perhaps TRBD2 as D (6 bases). Per the germline V gene, CDR1 is MNHEY and CDR2 is SVGEGT. The CDR3 runs 16 residues. Between the trimmed V and J ends, which lost 4 bases and 2 bases, there was a span of 18 bases. The CDR3 spells CASSSLKGAGPYEQYF. The CDR3 DNA reads TGTGCCAGCAGTTCCCTCAAGGGAGCGGGCCCCTACGAGCAGTACTTC.

The chain joins TRBV7-8 to TRBJ1-3, with D uncertain. Germline V gives CDR1 SGHVS, CDR2 FQNEAQ. V was cut by 2 bases and J by 0 bases, with 11 bases left in between. The CDR3 has 16 residues. The CDR3 here is CASSLLHKSSGNTIYF. In DNA form, the CDR3 reads TGTGCCAGCAGCTTATTGCACAAGAGCTCTGGAAACACCATATATTTT. The full variable domain, in which reference TRBV7-8 and TRBJ1-3 provide the parts outside the CDR3, is GAGVSQSPRYKVAKRGQDVALRCDPISGHVSLFWYQQALGQGPEFLTYFQNEAQLDKSGLPSDRFFAERPEGSVSTLKIQRTQQEDSAVYLCASSLLHKSSGNTIYFGEGSWLTVV.

The V and J genes are TRBV28 and TRBJ2-6; 7 bases align to TRBD1. Losses at the gene ends were 6 bases for V and 1 base for J; bases not matched to a gene: 18. CDR3 size: 20 residues. CDR1 and CDR2 from the germline V gene are MDHEN and SYDVKM. The CDR3 loop is CASRFRPRILQGSGANVLTF. The CDR3 DNA reads TGTGCCAGCAGGTTCCGACCCCGAATTTTACAGGGGTCTGGGGCCAACGTCCTGACTTTC.

The chain links TRBV21-1 to TRBJ2-1; the DNA was not compared with TRBD1, the D call given in the table. TRBV21-1 corresponds to a pseudogene. CDR3 length: 17 residues. This chain's CDR3 is CASSKVKKGVRYNEQFF. In nucleotides, the CDR3 is TGTGCCAGCAGCAAAGTAAAAAAGGGGGTCAGATACAATGAGCAGTTCTTC.

The chain carries TRBV12-5 and TRBJ2-5; a possible D gene is TRBD1 (6 bases). CDR3 length equals 15 residues. Germline V CDR1 and CDR2: LGHNT, FRNRAP. Trimming left V 1 base short and J 4 bases short, with 13 bases between. CDR3 in DNA: TGTGCTAGTGGTTTGGGGCCGGGACACCGAGAGACCCAGTACTTC. It is translated as CASGLGPGHRETQYF.

The table lists this clone with a few counts. The chain is built from TRBV7-2 and TRBJ2-1; TRBD1 might be the D (5 bases). The CDR3 has 13 amino acids. The ends were cut back, 0 bases at V and 10 bases at J, with 10 bases in the middle. Germline CDR1 and CDR2: SGHTA and FQGNSA. The CDR3 region has the DNA TGTGCCAGCAGCTTAGCAGGGGTGAGAGAGCAGTTCTTC. Encoded protein: CASSLAGVREQFF.

The J gene is TRBJ1-1, the V gene TRBV12-3 or TRBV12-4; D unresolved. V dropped 3 bases and J dropped 4 bases, with 6 bases sitting between them. The CDR3 covers 12 residues. The CDR3 loop reads CASSFEGTEAFF. In DNA form, the CDR3 reads TGTGCCAGCAGTTTTGAGGGCACTGAAGCTTTCTTT.

The V and J genes are TRBV4-2 and TRBJ2-1, with a tentative D call TRBD2 (7 bases). The CDR3 totals 13 residues. V was trimmed by 4 bases and J by 5 bases, leaving 9 bases between them. Looked up from germline, CDR1 is LGHNA and CDR2 is YNFKEQ. CDR3 coding DNA: TGTGCCAGCAGCCGGGAGGGGGACAATGAGCAGTTCTTC. It encodes CASSREGDNEQFF.

This chain joins TRBV6-2 or TRBV6-3 and TRBJ2-6; D might be TRBD1 (5 bases). The CDR3 runs 17 residues. Trimming shortened V by 2 bases and J by 0 bases, and 11 bases separated the two germline ends. Germline CDR1 is MNHEY and CDR2 is SVGEGT. This chain's CDR3 is CASSYRGSSSGANVLTF. In DNA form, the CDR3 reads TGTGCCAGCAGTTACAGGGGATCTAGCTCTGGGGCCAACGTCCTGACTTTC.

The V and J genes are TRBV15 and TRBJ2-5, with 8 bases fitting TRBD2. V lost 1 base to trimming and J lost 1 base; unmatched junction nucleotides: 5. The CDR3 length is 16 residues. From germline, CDR1 is LNHNV and CDR2 YYDKDF (reference sequence). CDR3 DNA sequence: TGTGCCACCAGCAGAGCGAGAGCGGGAGTCCAAGAGACCCAGTACTTC. This gives the protein CATSRARAGVQETQYF.

The chain joins TRBV13 to TRBJ2-3; D ambiguous. Germline V CDR1 and CDR2: PRHDT, FYEKMQ (reference sequence). Between the trimmed V and J ends, which lost 5 bases and 8 bases, there was a span of 8 bases. This CDR3 has 11 residues. For the CDR3, the DNA is TGTGCCAGCAGCCTTTACAGTACGCAGTATTTT. Translation gives CASSLYSTQYF.

The V call is TRBV2, the J call TRBJ1-5, with TRBD1 identical over 7 bases. CDR3 size: 16 residues. Per the germline V gene, CDR1 is SNHLY and CDR2 is FYNNEI. V lost 3 bases to trimming and J lost 7 bases; unmatched junction nucleotides: 12. The CDR3 loop is CASSEQGPGGWQPQHF. The CDR3 region has the DNA TGTGCCAGCAGTGAGCAGGGCCCAGGGGGTTGGCAGCCCCAGCATTTT.

This rearrangement joins TRBV15 to TRBJ2-7; D remains ambiguous. From germline, CDR1 is LNHNV and CDR2 YYDKDF (reference sequence). There are 12 residues in the CDR3. The V and J ends lost 0 bases and 2 bases respectively, with 2 bases between them. The CDR3 coding sequence is TGTGCCACCAGCAGAGAAGCCTACGAGCAGTACTTC. Protein: CATSREAYEQYF.